These T cell receptor beta chains were read from a single sample in a study of CD8+CD57+ T cells in acquired aplastic anemia. Via MiXCR, TCRdb re-called the reads, giving one row per CDR3 protein. The sample consists of a few hundred thousand distinct CDR3 sequences, about a third of them appearing once. The source material was sorted CD4+, CD8+, or CD8+CD57+ T cells (not recorded which) from PBMCs. The source of these receptors is a human donor with aplastic anemia. CDR3s include the opening cysteine and the closing phenylalanine or tryptophan. The order of the fields is V gene, CDR3 length, J gene, CDR3 protein.

TRBV20-1	14	TRBJ2-5	CSARDRTLYNEQYF
TRBV24-1	10	TRBJ1-2	CATSTGGYTF
TRBV19	16	TRBJ1-1	CASSIYGDGWNTEAFF
TRBV9	15	TRBJ2-1	CASSTHRGPYNEQFF
TRBV27	15	TRBJ1-5	CASSAHRVGGQPRHF
TRBV20-1	14	TRBJ2-3	CSQGLAGGGDTQYF
TRBV5-6	13	TRBJ2-1	CASRQIGAGKQFF
TRBV11-2	15	TRBJ2-3	CASTYAGLGTDTQYF
TRBV7-9	12	TRBJ1-6	CASGLPNSPLHF
TRBV20-1	14	TRBJ1-6	CSAVGSSYNSPLHF
TRBV2	15	TRBJ1-2	CASSEYTTSNYGYTF
TRBV7-3	15	TRBJ1-6	CASSLSGAPGSPLHF
TRBV7-6	13	TRBJ2-7	CASSQRGSYEQYF
TRBV20-1	13	TRBJ1-2	CSALPFGNYGYTF
TRBV3-1	12	NA	CASSQEENIQYF
TRBV11-2	15	TRBJ2-7	CASSRSDSSSYEQYF
TRBV4-1	14	TRBJ1-5	CASSQEGRYQPQHF
TRBV19	15	TRBJ1-3	CASSIMGRSGNTIYF
TRBV19	14	TRBJ2-7	CASSLRQGAYEQYF
TRBV12-3/TRBV12-4	14	TRBJ2-7	CASRTGTRSSEQYF
TRBV6-1	17	TRBJ2-3	CASSEPASRDWTDTQYF
TRBV24-1	11	TRBJ2-2	CATSDRQELFF
TRBV20-1	14	TRBJ2-7	CSAEPRTSGYEQYF
TRBV10-1	16	TRBJ2-1	CASSGRTGGKDNEQFF
TRBV19	13	TRBJ1-5	CASSIDRAQPQHF
TRBV15	10	TRBJ1-3	CATSRNTIYF
TRBV9	15	TRBJ2-1	CASSVARQGANEQFF
TRBV9	13	TRBJ2-1	CASSGDLDGEQFF
TRBV6-6	10	TRBJ2-4	CASSYGWQYF
TRBV10-3	15	TRBJ2-7	CAISATSGSAYEQYF
TRBV7-7	16	TRBJ1-3	CASSLSHRASGNTIYF
TRBV9	14	TRBJ2-3	CASSVSDRGDTQYF
TRBV7-3	11	TRBJ2-1	CASSPGTSLVF
TRBV10-3	13	TRBJ1-2	CAISKRQGQGYTF
TRBV5-1	14	TRBJ2-7	CASSATSIGYEQYF
TRBV9	14	TRBJ2-7	CASSPRWADYEQYF
TRBV4-3	14	TRBJ2-2	CASSQERGDGELFF
TRBV10-3	16	TRBJ2-7	CAISELAGTSPYEQYF
TRBV10-3	19	TRBJ2-2	CAISESIFGGRANTGELFF
TRBV19	12	TRBJ1-2	CASRKGTGGYTF
TRBV15	16	TRBJ2-7	CATSRDPAGATGEQYF
TRBV30	17	TRBJ1-2	CAWSVRLGTGPGYGYTF
TRBV5-1	12	TRBJ1-1	CAGSLGNTEAFF
TRBV15	15	TRBJ1-5	CASSERDGSNQPQHF
TRBV19	16	TRBJ2-3	CASSIEQGRSTDTQYF
TRBV15	14	TRBJ2-7	CATSTTSATYEQYF
TRBV29-1	12	TRBJ1-1	CSVLSGSTEAFF
TRBV25-1	15	TRBJ1-1	CASSGRTGADTEAFF
TRBV2	15	TRBJ2-1	CASSDSGTRNNEQFF
TRBV15	17	TRBJ2-1	CATSRDRSSGRYNEQFF
TRBV6-1	15	TRBJ2-7	CASSQGGRQENEQYF